The source of this T cell receptor beta chain is a study of shared clonotypes between healthy human individuals. Study results and caveats: Richness estimates generally favored naive over memory subsets. Non-shared clonotypes showed lower generation probabilities than clonotypes common to all four donors.

The repertoire was sequenced with immunoSEQ multiplex PCR; TCRdb's copy has only in-frame clones and lacks some. The table lists millions of clones, approximately 90% of them singletons. This CDR3 is built from 16 residues. The germline gives CDR1 SEHNR, CDR2 FQNEAQ (reference sequence). The germline V and J ends were trimmed by 0 bases and 1 base, with 12 bases remaining between them. This clone occurred a few times. The target antigen is unknown. The TCR was taken from a man aged 18-30 years in good health. Sequenced material: naive CD4+ T cells sorted from blood. The subset denotes: CD45RA+ positively selected. This chain joins TRBV7-9 and TRBJ1-1; no reliable D call. The CDR3 sequence is CASSLASILANTEAFF. The CDR3 region has the DNA TGTGCCAGCAGCTTAGCCAGCATCTTGGCGAACACTGAAGCTTTCTTT. Full variable domain (outside the CDR3, taken from reference TRBV7-9 and TRBJ1-1): DTGVSQNPRHKITKRGQNVTFRCDPISEHNRLYWYRQTLGQGPEFLTYFQNEAQLEKSRLLSDRFSAERPKGSFSTLEIQRTEQGDSAMYLCASSLASILANTEAFFGQGTRLTVV.